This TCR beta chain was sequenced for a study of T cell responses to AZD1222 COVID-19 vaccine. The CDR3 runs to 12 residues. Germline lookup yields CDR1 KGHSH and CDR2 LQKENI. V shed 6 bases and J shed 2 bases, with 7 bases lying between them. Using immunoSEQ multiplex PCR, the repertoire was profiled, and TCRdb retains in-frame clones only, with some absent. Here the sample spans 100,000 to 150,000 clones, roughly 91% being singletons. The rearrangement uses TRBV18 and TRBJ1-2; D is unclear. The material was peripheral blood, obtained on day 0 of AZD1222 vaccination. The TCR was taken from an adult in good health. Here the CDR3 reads CASSPDNYGYTF. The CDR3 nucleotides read TGTGCCAGCTCTCCGGACAACTATGGCTACACCTTC.